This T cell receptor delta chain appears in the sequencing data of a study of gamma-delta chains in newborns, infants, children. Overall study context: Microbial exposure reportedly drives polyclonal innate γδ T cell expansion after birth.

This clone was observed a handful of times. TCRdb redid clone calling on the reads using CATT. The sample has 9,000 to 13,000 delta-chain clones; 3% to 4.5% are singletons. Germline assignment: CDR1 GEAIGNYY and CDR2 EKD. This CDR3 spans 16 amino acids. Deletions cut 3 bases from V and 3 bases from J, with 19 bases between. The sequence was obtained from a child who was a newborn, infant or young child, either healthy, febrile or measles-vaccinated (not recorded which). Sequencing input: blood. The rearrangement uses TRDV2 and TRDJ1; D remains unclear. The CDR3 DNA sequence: TGTGCCTGTGACTCCGTGGGTCGGGGTGATGCCGATAAACTCATCTTT. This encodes CACDSVGRGDADKLIF.